The 28 T cell receptor beta chains listed next were all sequenced from one sample in a study of T cell responses to AZD1222 COVID-19 vaccine. Assay: immunoSEQ multiplex PCR; the TCRdb copy retains only in-frame clones and omits some. The data contain roughly 100,000 clones, approximately 90% of them singletons. The input for sequencing was peripheral blood, taken on day 0 of AZD1222 vaccination. The receptors derive from an adult in good health.

The V call is TRBV24-1, the J call TRBJ1-4; the D gene is possibly TRBD1 (5 bases). Germline loops: CDR1 KGHDR, CDR2 SFDVKD. Trimming removed 8 bases from V and 4 bases from J, with 19 bases in between. The CDR3 covers 16 residues. The CDR3 DNA reads TGTGCCACCAAATTCCCCATGAGGGACTGTAATGAAAAACTGTTTTTT. It specifies CATKFPMRDCNEKLFF.

The CDR3 bases are TGCGCCAGCAGCGGGACTAGCGGGAGTTCGGCCTACGAGCAGTACTTC. Protein sequence: CASSGTSGSSAYEQYF. The chain carries TRBV5-1 and TRBJ2-7; TRBD2 aligns across 14 bases. Germline lookup yields CDR1 SGHRS and CDR2 YFSETQ. V gave up 4 bases and J gave up 2 bases; unmatched junction bases: 5. The CDR3 runs 16 residues.

The CDR3 loop is CASRPMGARTEAFF. The CDR3 bases are TGTGCCAGCAGACCCATGGGGGCGCGCACTGAAGCTTTCTTT. The chain links TRBV27 to TRBJ1-1; maybe TRBD1 (6 bases). CDR3 length: 14 residues. Trimming took off 6 bases at V and 4 bases at J, with 15 bases between the two ends. Germline CDR1 MNHEY, CDR2 SMNVEV (reference sequence).

The J gene is TRBJ2-7, the V gene TRBV5-6; no firm D call. CDR3 length: 15 residues. Trimming took 4 bases from V and 0 from J, leaving 14 bases between them. Per germline, CDR1 SGHDT and CDR2 YYEEEE. In nucleotides, the CDR3 is TGTGCCAGCAGCCCGGACGGCAGGAGCTCCTACGAGCAGTACTTC. Its translation: CASSPDGRSSYEQYF.

V is TRBV7-6 and J is TRBJ2-3; D is unclear. This CDR3 has 16 amino acids. Germline values: CDR1 SGHVS, CDR2 FNYEAQ. V shed 1 base and J shed 1 base, with 12 bases lying between them. Here the CDR3 reads CASSLGAGSGTDTQYF. The CDR3 bases are TGTGCCAGCAGCTTAGGGGCCGGTTCGGGCACAGATACGCAGTATTTT.

The chain links TRBV29-1 to TRBJ2-7; 7 positions match TRBD1. Germline CDR1 SQVTM, CDR2 ANQGSEA. The CDR3 length is 12 residues. The J segment lost 3 bases and the V segment lost 7 bases, leaving 6 bases of the junction unmatched. CDR3 DNA: TGCAGCGGGGGACAGTCCCGCTACGAGCAGTACTTC. Protein sequence: CSGGQSRYEQYF.

The chain carries TRBV10-2 and TRBJ1-2; D may be TRBD1 (5 bases). From germline, CDR1 is WSHSY and CDR2 SAAADI. This CDR3 comprises 16 residues. V was trimmed by 0 bases and J by 6 bases, leaving 17 bases between them. The DNA for the CDR3 is TGCGCCAGCAGTGAGTCCCGGATCCTAGGGGAAGATGGCTACACCTTC. Translating it yields CASSESRILGEDGYTF.

The V call is TRBV11-2, the J call TRBJ2-3, with D unresolved. In germline, CDR1 is SGHAT, CDR2 FQNNGV. The germline V and J ends were trimmed by 5 bases and 8 bases, with 8 bases remaining between them. This CDR3 has 11 residues. The CDR3 reads CASSRQSTQYF. The CDR3 region has the DNA TGTGCCAGCAGCCGACAATCTACGCAGTATTTT.

In this sample, this clone turned up a few times. This chain links TRBV25-1 with TRBJ2-2; 7 bases align to TRBD1. The J segment lost 3 bases and the V segment lost 2 bases, leaving 3 bases of the junction unmatched. The CDR3 length is 15 residues. Germline V gives CDR1 MGHDK, CDR2 SYGVNS. The CDR3 region has the DNA TGTGCCAGCAGTGAAGGACAGGAGGACACCGGGGAGCTGTTTTTT. Encoded protein: CASSEGQEDTGELFF.

The rearrangement uses TRBV14 and TRBJ2-1; no clear D. The CDR3 has 13 residues. The V gene lost 4 bases and the J gene lost 9 bases, with 13 bases spanning the gap. Germline-derived CDR1 and CDR2 are SGHDN and FVKESK. The CDR3 here is CASSPDLGVEQFF. DNA of the CDR3: TGTGCCAGCAGCCCAGACCTCGGCGTTGAGCAGTTCTTC.

In nucleotides, the CDR3 is TGTGCCAGTAGTTCGGGAGTCATCAATCAGCCCCAGCATTTT. It specifies CASSSGVINQPQHF. The V call is TRBV19, the J call TRBJ1-5; D gene unclear. Trimming removed 5 bases from V and 3 bases from J, with 11 bases in between. This CDR3 spans 14 amino acids. The germline V gene encodes CDR1 LNHDA and CDR2 SQIVND (reference sequence).

This clone was found once. The chain couples TRBV7-9 to TRBJ2-3, with 12 bases fitting TRBD1. J was trimmed by 6 bases and V by 5 bases; bases with no gene match: 3. Germline V gives CDR1 SEHNR, CDR2 FQNEAQ (reference sequence). This CDR3 has 14 amino acids. CDR3 loop: CASSGDRGPDTQYF. In DNA, the CDR3 is TGTGCCAGCAGCGGGGACAGGGGGCCTGATACGCAGTATTTT.

The chain uses TRBV6-2 or TRBV6-3 and TRBJ2-7; D is possibly TRBD1 (6 bases). This CDR3 spans 19 amino acids. V lost 5 bases, J lost 2 bases, and 28 bases lay in between. Germline loops: CDR1 MNHEY, CDR2 SVGEGT. The CDR3 bases are TGTGCCAGCAGTAACCCCGTACCCCGCAGGGGCCGAAGAACCTACGAGCAGTACTTC. Its protein is CASSNPVPRRGRRTYEQYF.

The chain couples TRBV4-2 to TRBJ2-1, with 12 bases matching TRBD2. CDR3 length equals 17 residues. V was clipped by 0 bases and J by 4 bases; unmatched bases: 4. The germline V gene has CDR1 LGHNA and CDR2 YNFKEQ. The CDR3 DNA reads as TGTGCCAGCAGCCAAGATCGTGGACTAGCGGGGTACAATGAGCAGTTCTTC. Translated, it gives CASSQDRGLAGYNEQFF.

This clone was observed a single time. The V call is TRBV6-1, the J call TRBJ2-1; TRBD2 matches at 10 bases. Per germline, CDR1 MNHNS and CDR2 SASEGT. The CDR3 runs to 16 residues. With 0 bases clipped from V and 6 bases from J, the junction kept 5 bases outside the gene matches. CDR3 loop: CASSEALLAGSNEQFF. CDR3 nucleotides: TGTGCCAGCAGTGAAGCGCTACTAGCGGGGAGCAATGAGCAGTTCTTC.

The chain is built from TRBV5-1 and TRBJ2-2; no reliable D call. This CDR3 comprises 14 residues. Per germline, CDR1 SGHRS and CDR2 YFSETQ. Trimming removed 0 bases at V and 5 bases at J, with 8 bases between. The CDR3 DNA reads as TGCGCCAGCAGCTTGGTACCAGTAACCGGGGAGCTGTTTTTT. It is translated as CASSLVPVTGELFF. The whole variable domain, filled in from reference TRBV5-1 and TRBJ2-2, reads KAGVTQTPRYLIKTRGQQVTLSCSPISGHRSVSWYQQTPGQGLQFLFEYFSETQRNKGNFPGRFSGRQFSNSRSEMNVSTLELGDSALYLCASSLVPVTGELFFGEGSRLTVL.

This clone was seen only a few times. The V and J genes are TRBV12-3 or TRBV12-4 and TRBJ1-1, with D maybe TRBD1 (5 bases). The CDR3 has 13 amino acids. V was cut by 5 bases and J by 2 bases, with 9 bases left in between. DNA of the CDR3: TGTGCCAGCAGTCGGGACCTTAACACTGAAGCTTTCTTT. This codes for CASSRDLNTEAFF.

V gene TRBV27 combines with J gene TRBJ1-2; TRBD1 matches at 7 bases. The CDR3 is 15 amino acids. The V gene end was trimmed by 5 bases and the J gene end by 7 bases; junction bases not matched to a gene: 13. Germline V CDR1 and CDR2: MNHEY, SMNVEV (reference sequence). CDR3: CASSEDRDSALGYTF. The CDR3 bases are TGTGCCAGCAGTGAGGACCGGGACAGCGCCCTTGGCTACACCTTC.

The J gene is TRBJ2-5, the V gene TRBV11-1; D unresolved. The CDR3 consists of 13 residues. Trimming cost V 5 bases and J 4 bases, with 11 bases left between them. Germline CDR1 reads SGHAT; CDR2 reads FQDESV (reference sequence). CDR3 sequence (DNA): TGTGCCAGCAGCCTACAGCGTCCAGAGACCCAGTACTTC. Translation gives CASSLQRPETQYF.

The V gene is TRBV28, the J gene TRBJ1-4; 7 bases are shared with TRBD1. V lost 3 bases, J lost 3 bases, and 4 bases stayed unmatched. The CDR3 runs to 15 residues. Germline CDR1 reads MDHEN; CDR2 reads SYDVKM. The CDR3: CASSFGDRSNEKLFF. The CDR3 region has the DNA TGTGCCAGCAGTTTTGGGGACAGATCTAATGAAAAACTGTTTTTT.

The gene calls are TRBV19 and TRBJ1-2; maybe TRBD1 (5 bases). Germline assignment: CDR1 LNHDA and CDR2 SQIVND (reference sequence). V was shortened by 3 bases and J by 5 bases, with 13 bases between the two germline ends. This CDR3 spans 14 amino acids. The CDR3 sequence is CASSIRQRIYGYTF. In nucleotides, the CDR3 is TGTGCCAGTAGTATTCGACAGAGGATTTATGGCTACACCTTC.

The chain recombines TRBV5-5 with TRBJ1-1, with D perhaps TRBD1 (5 bases). V lost 0 bases and J 2 bases, leaving 14 bases between the germline ends. Germline V CDR1 and CDR2: SGHKS, YYEKEE (reference sequence). CDR3 length equals 16 residues. The CDR3: CASSLEIYRTNTEAFF. The CDR3 region has the DNA TGTGCCAGCAGCTTGGAAATTTACAGGACAAACACTGAAGCTTTCTTT.

The DNA of the CDR3 is TGCAGCGTCGACAAGAAAACAGGGGCTGAGCAGTTCTTC. It codes for CSVDKKTGAEQFF. This chain links TRBV29-1 with TRBJ2-1; 7 bases fit TRBD1. Trimming at V came to 6 bases and at J to 9 bases, leaving 11 bases not matched to a gene. From germline, CDR1 is SQVTM and CDR2 ANQGSEA. The CDR3 is 13 residues long.

V and J are TRBV19 and TRBJ1-6; the D is unclear. This CDR3 contains 16 residues. CDR1 is LNHDA and CDR2 is SQIVND in the germline V gene (reference sequence). V shed 5 bases and J shed 0 bases, with 11 bases lying between them. The CDR3 reads CASSHGWSSYNSPLHF. The CDR3 bases are TGTGCCAGTAGTCACGGATGGAGCTCCTATAATTCACCCCTCCACTTT.

The chain has TRBV7-8 and TRBJ2-3; 8 nucleotides line up with TRBD2. This CDR3 comprises 17 residues. Unmatched junction bases numbered 13, after V lost 6 bases and J lost 2 bases. Germline assignment: CDR1 SGHVS and CDR2 FQNEAQ. CDR3 in amino acids: CASRPSGSEVPTDTQYF. Written as DNA, the CDR3 is TGTGCCAGCAGACCCAGCGGGAGCGAGGTCCCCACAGATACGCAGTATTTT.

This chain uses TRBV5-1 with TRBJ2-7; 7 bases map to TRBD1. Germline V lookup: CDR1 SGHRS, CDR2 YFSETQ. Losses at the gene ends were 0 bases for V and 3 bases for J; bases not matched to a gene: 6. The CDR3 is 15 amino acids. The DNA for the CDR3 is TGCGCCAGCAGCTTGGCGGATGGGACAGTCTACGAGCAGTACTTC. As protein: CASSLADGTVYEQYF.

The chain links TRBV4-1 to TRBJ2-1; D perhaps matches TRBD2 (6 bases). This CDR3 has 17 residues. Germline CDR1 reads MGHRA; CDR2 reads YSYEKL. V dropped 2 bases and J dropped 1 base, with 15 bases sitting between them. In nucleotides, the CDR3 is TGCGCCAGCAGCCAAATACCACCGGGACTTTCCTACAATGAGCAGTTCTTC. Its translation: CASSQIPPGLSYNEQFF.

The DNA for the CDR3 is TGTGCCAGCAGCTTGCACGCGATGGCCTACGAGCAGTACTTC. It is translated as CASSLHAMAYEQYF. The genes are TRBV5-5 and TRBJ2-7; no firm D call. CDR1 and CDR2 from the germline V gene are SGHKS and YYEKEE (reference sequence). The CDR3 covers 14 residues. Trimming pared 1 base from V and 2 bases from J, leaving 10 bases between.